The entry below describes one T cell receptor (beta chain). Its cognate antigen is unknown. This sample is drawn from a study of identical twins. Whole-study findings and limits: Compared with models, monozygotic twins showed more out-of-frame TCR alpha sharing. Cord blood beta clonotypes that were abundant carried fewer insertions, and memory repertoires showed no such trend. Sharing of beta out-of-frame sequences by twins showed a weaker excess.

The CDR3 loop spans 12 amino acids. Germline V gives CDR1 MNHEY, CDR2 SVGEGT. Deletions cut 7 bases from V and 12 bases from J, with 16 bases between. TCRdb redid the calling of the 5' RACE reads with MiXCR, one entry per CDR3 protein. The sample yields under 1 million distinct CDR3 sequences, over 9% seen once. The sample was also reused in another study, on yellow fever vaccine responses in identical twins.

The specimen was PBMCs. The source is a woman aged 18-29 years in good health. The chain employs TRBV6-2 or TRBV6-3 and TRBJ2-1, with D unresolved. The CDR3 nucleotides are TGTGCCAGCAATTCCGGGCTACTTGGGCAGTTCTTC. Protein: CASNSGLLGQFF.